A single sample is the source of the 14 T cell receptor beta chains below, sequenced in a study of beta chain features in type 1 diabetes. Reverse transcription of all isolated RNA meant that expressed TCRB transcripts were sequenced. Libraries were prepared by immunoSEQ multiplex PCR; TCRdb keeps only in-frame clonotypes and omits some of them. The data show 400,000 to 550,000 clones, with roughly 10% seen just once and more than 0.045% held by the top ten. The material sequenced was naive CD4+ T cells from blood. The receptors were gathered from a woman between 18 and 29 years old in good health.

The chain recombines TRBV2 with TRBJ2-1; 8 positions match TRBD1. The V segment lost 1 base and the J segment 0 bases; nucleotides outside the gene matches: 2. This CDR3 contains 16 residues. CDR1 is SNHLY and CDR2 is FYNNEI in the germline V gene. The CDR3 spells CASSEGQGSSYNEQFF. The DNA for the CDR3 is TGTGCCAGCAGTGAAGGACAGGGGAGCTCCTACAATGAGCAGTTCTTC.

Only a few counts were recorded for this clone. This chain links TRBV25-1 with TRBJ2-4, with TRBD2 matching over 8 bases. CDR3 length: 15 amino acids. V lost 1 base and J lost 4; bases outside the gene matches: 3. CDR1 and CDR2 from the germline V gene are MGHDK and SYGVNS. CDR3 protein: CASSEWRGRKNIQYF. The CDR3 DNA reads as TGTGCCAGCAGTGAATGGCGCGGGAGGAAAAACATTCAGTACTTC. Combining the CDR3 with reference TRBV25-1 and TRBJ2-4 gives the whole variable domain EADIYQTPRYLVIGTGKKITLECSQTMGHDKMYWYQQDPGMELHLIHYSYGVNSTEKGDLSSESTVSRIRTEHFPLTLESARPSHTSQYLCASSEWRGRKNIQYFGAGTRLSVL.

In this sample, this clone turned up a few times. The chain is built from TRBV7-2 and TRBJ2-1; 10 positions match TRBD1. The CDR3 extends over 14 amino acids. Germline V gene sequence: CDR1 SGHTA, CDR2 FQGNSA. The trim removed 5 bases at V and 7 bases at J, leaving 5 bases unmatched. For the CDR3, the DNA is TGTGCCAGCAGCGGCGACAGGGGGCCGAATGAGCAGTTCTTC. It codes for CASSGDRGPNEQFF.

This rearrangement joins TRBV9 to TRBJ2-2; TRBD1 aligns across 7 bases. The CDR3 has 13 amino acids. Germline V gene data show CDR1 as SGDLS and CDR2 as YYNGEE. V lost 6 bases, J lost 7 bases, and 6 bases stayed unmatched. CDR3 DNA: TGTGCCAGCAATCGACAGGGCCGCGGGGAGCTGTTTTTT. Translated: CASNRQGRGELFF.

This clone was recorded a few times. The rearrangement uses TRBV9 and TRBJ2-2; 9 bases are a match to TRBD1. Unmatched junction bases numbered 9, after V lost 2 bases and J lost 4 bases. CDR3 length equals 17 residues. Germline V lookup: CDR1 SGDLS, CDR2 YYNGEE. The CDR3 DNA reads as TGTGCCAGCAGCGTCAGGGCAGGGACAGGGTCCACCGGGGAGCTGTTTTTT. Its translation: CASSVRAGTGSTGELFF.

The chain has TRBV6-5 and TRBJ1-1; D is possibly TRBD1 (5 bases). Germline V CDR1 and CDR2: MNHEY, SVGAGI. The CDR3 is 12 residues long. Trimming shortened V by 7 bases and J by 3 bases, and 9 bases separated the two germline ends. This CDR3 is CASIGTYTEAFF. The CDR3 DNA follows: TGTGCCAGCATTGGGACCTACACTGAAGCTTTCTTT.

The chain employs TRBV7-6 and TRBJ2-5, with D uncertain. V gave up 6 bases and J gave up 5 bases, with 7 bases separating them. The CDR3 contains 11 residues. Germline CDR1 is SGHVS and CDR2 is FNYEAQ. The chain's CDR3 is CASSRTETQYF. The CDR3 DNA is TGTGCCAGCAGTCGAACGGAGACCCAGTACTTC.

The chain has TRBV11-1 and TRBJ2-5, with D tentatively TRBD2 (5 bases). Trimming removed 3 bases from V and 5 bases from J, with 10 bases in between. Germline CDR1 SGHAT, CDR2 FQDESV (reference sequence). CDR3 length: 13 residues. CDR3 region: CASSFDGMETQYF. The CDR3 nucleotides are TGTGCCAGCAGCTTCGACGGGATGGAGACCCAGTACTTC.

This clone was counted ten times or more. This chain joins TRBV23-1 and TRBJ2-7; a weak D match, TRBD1 (6 bases). TRBV23-1 is an ORF, with its function uncertain. The V end lost 6 bases, the J end lost 4 bases, and 19 bases lay between the germline ends. This CDR3 spans 15 amino acids. The CDR3 spells CASRAEGHTMYEQYV. In DNA, the CDR3 is TGCGCCAGCAGGGCTGAGGGACATACGATGTACGAGCAGTACGTC.

The chain carries TRBV7-2 and TRBJ2-3, with unresolved D. This CDR3 has 13 amino acids. Germline lookup yields CDR1 SGHTA and CDR2 FQGNSA. Trimming took off 2 bases at V and 4 bases at J, with 7 bases between the two ends. CDR3 coding DNA: TGTGCCAGCAGCTTATGGGGTTCAGATACGCAGTATTTT. Its translation: CASSLWGSDTQYF.

The J gene is TRBJ2-2, the V gene TRBV20-1; D ambiguous. Trimming left V 6 bases short and J 5 bases short, with 7 bases between. The germline V gene has CDR1 DFQATT and CDR2 SNEGSKA (reference sequence). The CDR3 runs 11 residues. The DNA for the CDR3 is TGCAGTGCGCCGATAACCGGGGAGCTGTTTTTT. This sequence encodes CSAPITGELFF.

The chain links TRBV7-2 to TRBJ2-5; 9 positions agree with TRBD2. Germline V gives CDR1 SGHTA, CDR2 FQGNSA. J was trimmed by 4 bases and V by 5 bases; bases with no gene match: 8. The CDR3 contains 15 residues. CDR3 nucleotides: TGTGCCAGCAGCCCCCGGGCACTAGCGGGAGAGACCCAGTACTTC. It specifies CASSPRALAGETQYF. Looking up the rest from reference TRBV7-2 and TRBJ2-5 gives the full variable domain: GAGVSQSPSNKVTEKGKDVELRCDPISGHTALYWYRQSLGQGLEFLIYFQGNSAPDKSGLPSDRFSAERTGGSVSTLTIQRTQQEDSAVYLCASSPRALAGETQYFGPGTRLLVL.

This clone was detected a few times. The genes are TRBV7-2 and TRBJ1-1, with 7 bases fitting TRBD1. The CDR3 consists of 17 residues. Germline CDR1 is SGHTA and CDR2 is FQGNSA. The ends lost 4 bases at V and 2 bases at J; junction bases unmatched: 13. CDR3 protein: CASSSDLYRGENTEAFF. CDR3 DNA sequence: TGTGCCAGCAGCTCCGACCTATACAGGGGAGAAAACACTGAAGCTTTCTTT.

This clone was observed a handful of times. The chain joins TRBV7-9 to TRBJ1-1, with D possibly TRBD1 on 5 matching bases. CDR1 and CDR2 from the germline V gene are SEHNR and FQNEAQ (reference sequence). Deletions cut 1 base from V and 4 bases from J, with 13 bases between. The CDR3 length is 15 residues. CDR3 in DNA: TGTGCCAGCAGCTTAGTCGGGGCGATGAGCACTGAAGCTTTCTTT. Translation: CASSLVGAMSTEAFF.